This T cell receptor beta chain appears in the sequencing data of a study of T-cell reconstitution after alpha-beta-depleted transplantation in children. General study points: By about two months after transplant, alpha-beta T cells reportedly arose from several hundred graft clones that had expanded. Most T-cell counts and diversity one year after the transplant came from T cells that were newly produced.

For TCRbeta, the library was prepared with unique molecular identifiers. In TCRdb, the PCR reads were re-called with MiXCR into one record per CDR3 protein. The table records 300,000 to 400,000 distinct CDR3 sequences, 15% to 20% of them present only once. The germline V and J ends were trimmed by 6 bases and 9 bases, with 22 bases remaining between them. From germline, CDR1 is SGDLS and CDR2 YYNGEE. The CDR3 has 15 residues. On this clonotype itself: Its antigen is as yet unknown.

The receptor was isolated from a male patient aged 2 to 10 who had a stem cell transplant for acute lymphoblastic leukemia, so the T cells may come from the graft donor. The sample here was PBMCs, mostly from graft donor cells, taken 360 days after TCRalphabeta/CD19-depleted stem cell transplant. This rearrangement joins TRBV9 to TRBJ2-1, with D possibly matching TRBD1 (5 bases). The CDR3 coding sequence is TGTGCCAGCACCCCGGAAGGGGCCGATTGGGGTGAGCAGTTCTTC. This translates into CASTPEGADWGEQFF.